This T cell receptor beta chain was sequenced in a study of blood T cell repertoires in COVID-19. Study-level background: Whether acute or convalescent, the COVID-19 samples came from the United States, Italy and Spain. PBMCs, B-cell-depleted T cells, or T cells were the source of the cDNA or gDNA that made up the material.

V shed 8 bases and J shed 0 bases, with 10 bases lying between them. Germline CDR1 and CDR2: SGHAT and FQNNGV. The CDR3 runs to 13 residues. Per the authors' pipeline: Researchers report that nucleated cell counts were estimated from reference gene primer amplification. Sequencing was performed with immunoSEQ multiplex PCR; in TCRdb, only in-frame clones are kept and a portion is missing. V, J and clone size were drawn from that table, and D and trimming were deduced from the DNA. This sample has approximately 170,000 clones, with roughly 90% found just once. This clonotype was obtained from a man aged 55 to 70 with active or convalescent COVID-19. The specimen sequenced was peripheral blood. The rearrangement uses TRBV11-2 and TRBJ1-1; tentatively, D is TRBD1 (6 bases). The CDR3 coding sequence is TGTGCCAGCGGAAACAGGGTGAACACTGAAGCTTTCTTT. Residues: CASGNRVNTEAFF.